This T cell receptor (beta chain) was identified during a study of regulatory T cells in long-lasting Graves disease. Study summary: Patients with persistent Graves' disease had over 5 years of antithyroid drugs and persistent TSH receptor antibodies.

The time point denotes: persistent/refractory GD, antithyroid drugs over 5 years with positive TRAb. With RNA extracted from PBMCs as input, the TCR library was made. The authors built TCR beta libraries using iRepertoire HTBI primers and Arm-PCR of CDR3 regions. Each CDR3 protein is one row after TCRdb ran MiXCR on the multiplex PCR reads. The sample lists roughly 490,000 distinct CDR3 sequences; approximately 23% were seen once. This clonotype was observed at least ten times. The material was peripheral blood mononuclear cells (PBMCs), obtained when the disease was refractory, from a patient treated with antithyroid drugs. This clonotype originated in a female donor with Graves disease.

The CDR3 sequence: CASSPGRDETQYF. CDR3 in DNA: TGTGCCAGCAGCCCCGGGAGGGACGAGACCCAGTACTTC. The chain joins TRBV6-1 to TRBJ2-5; TRBD2 aligns across 8 bases. From germline, CDR1 is MNHNS and CDR2 SASEGT. The ends lost 6 bases at V and 5 bases at J; junction bases unmatched: 5. The CDR3 totals 13 residues.